This T cell receptor beta chain was found in a study of cytomegalovirus exposure and HLA in healthy donors. Regarding the study as a whole: The study flagged 150 to 200 TCR beta chains as cytomegalovirus-associated. The records held CMV serostatus as the only immune exposure information. Earlier analysis looked at TCR beta V segments, and most were productive about 90% or about 30% of the time.

V shed 5 bases and J shed 2 bases, with 10 bases lying between them. Germline values: CDR1 SGHTA, CDR2 FQGTGA. CDR3 size: 14 residues. In this sample, this clone turned up a few times. As yet, its antigen is unknown. The PCR made use of 60 Vbeta and 13 Jbeta primers. The method was immunoSEQ multiplex PCR; TCRdb's version includes in-frame clones alone and lacks a portion of them. The sample has roughly 150,000 clones, around a tenth seen once. The chain couples TRBV7-3 to TRBJ2-1; D is possibly TRBD2 (6 bases). Material for sequencing was PBMCs. The sequence was collected from a man in his fifties or sixties in good health and CMV-seronegative. In nucleotides, the CDR3 is TGTGCCAGCAGCACCGGACTACCCTACAATGAGCAGTTCTTC. Residues: CASSTGLPYNEQFF.